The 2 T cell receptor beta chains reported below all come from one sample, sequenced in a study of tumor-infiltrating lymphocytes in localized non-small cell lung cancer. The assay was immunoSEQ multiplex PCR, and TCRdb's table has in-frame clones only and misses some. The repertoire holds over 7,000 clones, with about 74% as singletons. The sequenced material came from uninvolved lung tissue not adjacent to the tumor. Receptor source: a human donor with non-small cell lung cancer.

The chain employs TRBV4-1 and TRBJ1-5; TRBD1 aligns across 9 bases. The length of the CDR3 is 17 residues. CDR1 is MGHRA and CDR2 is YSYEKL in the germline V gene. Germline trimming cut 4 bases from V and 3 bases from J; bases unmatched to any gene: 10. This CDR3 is CASSPEETGGTNQPQHF. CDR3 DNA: TGCGCCAGCAGCCCCGAAGAGACAGGGGGAACCAATCAGCCCCAGCATTTT.

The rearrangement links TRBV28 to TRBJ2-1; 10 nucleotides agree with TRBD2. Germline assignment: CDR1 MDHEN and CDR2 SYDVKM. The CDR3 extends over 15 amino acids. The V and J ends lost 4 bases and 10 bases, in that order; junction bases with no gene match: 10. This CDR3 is CASSSPGLAGVEQFF. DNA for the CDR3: TGTGCCAGCAGTTCCCCAGGGCTAGCGGGAGTCGAGCAGTTCTTC. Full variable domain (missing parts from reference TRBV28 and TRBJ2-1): DVKVTQSSRYLVKRTGEKVFLECVQDMDHENMFWYRQDPGLGLRLIYFSYDVKMKEKGDIPEGYSVSREKKERFSLILESASTNQTSMYLCASSSPGLAGVEQFFGPGTRLTVL.